The 27 T cell receptor beta chains listed next were all sequenced from one sample in a study of blood T cell repertoires in COVID-19. The protocol was immunoSEQ multiplex PCR, while the TCRdb copy is restricted to in-frame clones and leaves out a portion. The profile covers around 210,000 clones, with 88% appearing a single time and roughly a sixth taken by the ten largest. Sequenced: peripheral blood. These receptors all come from a man aged 50 to 60 with COVID-19, enrolled during active disease.

This rearrangement joins TRBV12-3 or TRBV12-4 to TRBJ2-7, with D tentatively TRBD1 (6 bases). The CDR3 is 13 amino acids. The V and J ends lost 6 bases and 2 bases respectively, with 11 bases between them. The CDR3 region has the DNA TGTGCCAGCAGCCACGGACAGACCTACGAGCAGTACTTC. Amino acids: CASSHGQTYEQYF.

This chain connects TRBV19 to TRBJ1-1, with 7 bases identical to TRBD1. Germline-derived CDR1 and CDR2 are LNHDA and SQIVND (reference sequence). V was clipped by 10 bases and J by 7 bases; unmatched bases: 21. The CDR3 consists of 16 residues. CDR3 in DNA: TGTGCCACCAGGGATCCAGGGGGTAAGGGTTCCGTTGAAGCTTTCTTT. Its translation is CATRDPGGKGSVEAFF.

Here the CDR3 DNA reads TGTGCCAGCAGTTTCGCGGGGGCGCGCAATGAGCAGTTCTTC. It yields the protein CASSFAGARNEQFF. This chain uses TRBV27 with TRBJ2-1, with D perhaps matching TRBD2 (7 bases). CDR3 length: 14 residues. Between the trimmed V and J ends, which lost 3 bases and 6 bases, there was a span of 12 bases. Germline CDR1 is MNHEY and CDR2 is SMNVEV (reference sequence).

The chain carries TRBV2 and TRBJ2-1; D unclear. The CDR3 has 14 amino acids. The V end lost 5 bases, the J end lost 0 bases, and 8 bases lay between the germline ends. Germline CDR1 reads SNHLY; CDR2 reads FYNNEI. The CDR3: CASSRWSSYNEQFF. In DNA form, the CDR3 reads TGTGCCAGCAGTAGATGGAGCTCCTACAATGAGCAGTTCTTC.

The rearrangement links TRBV5-1 to TRBJ2-5, with D possibly being TRBD1 (6 bases). The length of the CDR3 is 15 residues. V shed 6 bases and J shed 3 bases, with 18 bases lying between them. Germline V gene data show CDR1 as SGHRS and CDR2 as YFSETQ. The CDR3 protein is CASTPSGAGEETQYF. The DNA for the CDR3 is TGCGCCAGCACCCCCTCAGGGGCCGGGGAAGAGACCCAGTACTTC.

This clone has just one count. The rearrangement links TRBV7-2 to TRBJ2-7; 9 bases are a match to TRBD1. The CDR3 extends over 15 amino acids. The germline V gene encodes CDR1 SGHTA and CDR2 FQGNSA. Trimming removed 6 bases from V and 7 bases from J; junction bases left unmatched: 13. The CDR3 protein is CASSIGQGSVREQYF. The CDR3 bases are TGTGCCAGCAGTATTGGACAGGGGTCCGTTCGAGAGCAGTACTTC.

The J gene is TRBJ2-2, the V gene TRBV5-6; 9 nucleotides align to TRBD1. CDR3 size: 15 residues. Unmatched junction bases numbered 6, after V lost 2 bases and J lost 7 bases. Looked up from germline, CDR1 is SGHDT and CDR2 is YYEEEE. In DNA, the CDR3 is TGTGCCAGCAGCTTAACAGGGGGCTTGGGCGGGGAGCTGTTTTTT. It specifies CASSLTGGLGGELFF. Looking up the rest from reference TRBV5-6 and TRBJ2-2 gives the full variable domain: DAGVTQSPTHLIKTRGQQVTLRCSPKSGHDTVSWYQQALGQGPQFIFQYYEEEERQRGNFPDRFSGHQFPNYSSELNVNALLLGDSALYLCASSLTGGLGGELFFGEGSRLTVL.

The chain links TRBV5-5 to TRBJ2-6; D perhaps matches TRBD1 (6 bases). The V gene's germline CDR1 is SGHKS and CDR2 YYEKEE (reference sequence). With 2 bases removed from V and 1 base from J, the gap between germline ends came to 13 bases. This CDR3 region has 17 residues. The CDR3 nucleotides read TGTGCCAGCAGCTTAGGGGGTGATACATCTGGGGCCAACGTCCTGACTTTC. This translates into CASSLGGDTSGANVLTF.

The chain is built from TRBV6-5 and TRBJ2-3; maybe TRBD2 (6 bases). The V end was cut by 6 bases, the J end by 2 bases, with 15 bases between. Germline V gene sequence: CDR1 MNHEY, CDR2 SVGAGI. CDR3 length: 15 amino acids. DNA of the CDR3: TGTGCCAGCAGCCTCCTGGGGACTGACACAGATACGCAGTATTTT. Translation: CASSLLGTDTDTQYF.

The V gene is TRBV9, the J gene TRBJ2-7; 12 positions match TRBD1. Trimming took 4 bases from V and 5 from J; bases not matched to a gene: 7. The CDR3 has 15 amino acids. Per germline, CDR1 SGDLS and CDR2 YYNGEE. The DNA for the CDR3 is TGTGCCAGCAGCTATGGGACAGGGGGCGCGGACGAGCAGTACTTC. It specifies CASSYGTGGADEQYF.

The sample holds a few counts of this clone. The gene calls are TRBV7-3 and TRBJ2-6; 8 bases match TRBD1. In germline, CDR1 is SGHTA, CDR2 FQGTGA. This CDR3 spans 16 amino acids. The J segment lost 1 base and the V segment lost 5 bases, leaving 4 bases of the junction unmatched. The CDR3 DNA follows: TGTGCCAGCAGCCTAAGGACAGGGTCTGGGGCCAACGTCCTGACTTTC. Amino acid sequence: CASSLRTGSGANVLTF.

This sequence joins TRBV7-3 and TRBJ2-2; 10 bases match TRBD1. Germline V gene lookup returns CDR1 SGHTA and CDR2 FQGTGA. The CDR3 is made up of 15 amino acids. J was trimmed by 7 bases and V by 5 bases; bases with no gene match: 7. The CDR3 sequence: CASSAGQGVLGELFF. DNA of the CDR3: TGTGCCAGCAGCGCCGGACAGGGGGTGCTCGGGGAGCTGTTTTTT.

V and J are TRBV19 and TRBJ1-2; D gene ambiguous. Germline assignment: CDR1 LNHDA and CDR2 SQIVND (reference sequence). Trimming stripped 3 bases from V and 5 bases from J, with 13 bases between. The CDR3 contains 14 residues. DNA for the CDR3: TGTGCCAGTAGTATTAGGGAGGCTGGGTATGGCTACACCTTC. It translates to CASSIREAGYGYTF.

The V call is TRBV27, the J call TRBJ2-5, with 7 bases aligning to TRBD2. The length of the CDR3 is 14 residues. Trimming removed 2 bases from V and 6 bases from J; junction bases left unmatched: 6. CDR1 and CDR2 (germline): MNHEY, SMNVEV (reference sequence). CDR3 sequence: CASSLGLERKTQYF. The CDR3 bases are TGTGCCAGCAGTTTAGGACTAGAGAGAAAGACCCAGTACTTC.

The V call is TRBV7-9, the J call TRBJ1-6; D gene uncertain. Per the germline V gene, CDR1 is SEHNR and CDR2 is FQNEAQ (reference sequence). Trimming cost V 1 base and J 3 bases, with 7 bases left between them. The CDR3 extends over 15 amino acids. CDR3 sequence (DNA): TGTGCCAGCAGCTTAGGACTGAGCTATAATTCACCCCTCCACTTT. This translates into CASSLGLSYNSPLHF.

The rearrangement links TRBV6-2 or TRBV6-3 to TRBJ1-6, with D hard to call. The CDR3 extends over 17 amino acids. Germline CDR1 is MNHEY and CDR2 is SVGEGT. V lost 2 bases, J lost 0 bases, and 11 bases lay in between. The CDR3 region has the DNA TGTGCCAGCAGTTACGACGGATGGAGCTCCTATAATTCACCCCTCCACTTT. Its protein product is CASSYDGWSSYNSPLHF.

The J gene is TRBJ2-7, the V gene TRBV5-4; 8 bases are shared with TRBD2. Germline CDR1 and CDR2: SGHNT and YYREEE (reference sequence). This CDR3 has 14 residues. V lost 4 bases and J lost 3; bases outside the gene matches: 6. The CDR3 protein is CASSPGTSIYEQYF. CDR3 coding DNA: TGTGCCAGCAGCCCCGGGACTAGTATCTACGAGCAGTACTTC.

The chain's CDR3 is CASSSPRAGGTGELFF. As DNA, the CDR3 is TGCGCCAGCAGCTCACCACGAGCGGGAGGGACCGGGGAGCTGTTTTTT. V and J are TRBV5-1 and TRBJ2-2; 10 bases line up with TRBD2. The CDR3 is 16 amino acids. The germline CDR1 and CDR2 sequences are SGHRS and YFSETQ. The V and J ends lost 3 bases and 5 bases, in that order; junction bases with no gene match: 7.

V and J are TRBV9 and TRBJ2-7; D is perhaps TRBD2 (5 bases). The germline CDR1 and CDR2 sequences are SGDLS and YYNGEE. V was pared by 0 bases and J by 6 bases, with 16 bases between. This CDR3 is built from 15 residues. This CDR3 is CASSVGSDLALEQYF. Here the CDR3 DNA reads TGTGCCAGCAGCGTAGGTTCGGACTTGGCTCTCGAGCAGTACTTC.

The rearrangement uses TRBV3-1 (or the pseudogene TRBV3-2) and TRBJ1-2; no definite D call. V was cut by 4 bases and J by 8 bases, with 14 bases left in between. The CDR3 has 13 residues. Germline V lookup: CDR1 LGHDT, CDR2 YNNKEL (reference sequence). The CDR3 DNA is TGTGCCAGCAGCCCCCGAGCCTCCTTGGGCTACACCTTC. Protein: CASSPRASLGYTF.

The chain is built from TRBV20-1 and TRBJ1-1; D is possibly TRBD1 (5 bases). CDR1 is DFQATT, CDR2 SNEGSKA, per germline (reference sequence). The CDR3 extends over 11 amino acids. Trimming removed 1 base from V and 8 bases from J, with 8 bases in between. The CDR3 sequence is CSARGRQEAFF. The CDR3 DNA follows: TGCAGTGCTAGAGGTAGACAGGAAGCTTTCTTT.

The chain employs TRBV12-3 or TRBV12-4 and TRBJ2-1, with a tentative D call TRBD2 (7 bases). V dropped 6 bases and J dropped 10 bases, with 13 bases sitting between them. This CDR3 has 12 residues. CDR3 residues: CASSWGGLEQFF. CDR3 in DNA: TGTGCCAGCAGCTGGGGGGGGCTCGAGCAGTTCTTC.

V and J are TRBV19 and TRBJ2-1; 7 bases are a match to TRBD2. V shed 7 bases and J 5 bases; nucleotides not matched to a gene: 14. In germline, CDR1 is LNHDA, CDR2 SQIVND (reference sequence). The CDR3 is made up of 16 amino acids. CDR3 loop: CASNRLGEGPDNEQFF. The CDR3 DNA follows: TGTGCCAGTAACCGATTGGGGGAGGGCCCCGACAATGAGCAGTTCTTC. The variable domain in full, completed from reference TRBV19 and TRBJ2-1, reads DGGITQSPKYLFRKEGQNVTLSCEQNLNHDAMYWYRQDPGQGLRLIYYSQIVNDFQKGDIAEGYSVSREKKESFPLTVTSAQKNPTAFYLCASNRLGEGPDNEQFFGPGTRLTVL.

J is TRBJ1-1 and V is TRBV18, with 12 bases lining up with TRBD1. This CDR3 has 14 amino acids. Looked up from germline, CDR1 is KGHSH and CDR2 is LQKENI. V shed 3 bases, J shed 7 bases, and the junction held 3 bases outside the gene matches. CDR3 in amino acids: CASSPGQGASEAFF. The CDR3 nucleotides read TGTGCCAGCTCACCGGGACAGGGGGCGAGTGAAGCTTTCTTT.

The CDR3 spells CASSPNSAGGTDTQYF. Here the CDR3 DNA reads TGCGCCAGCAGCCCCAACTCTGCCGGGGGCACAGATACGCAGTATTTT. The V gene is TRBV4-3, the J gene TRBJ2-3; D is possibly TRBD2 (5 bases). This CDR3 contains 16 residues. CDR1 and CDR2 (germline): LGHNA, YSLEER. V lost 4 bases and J 1 base, leaving 15 bases between the germline ends.

The CDR3 bases are TGTGCCAGTAGAAGGACTAGCGGGGGGCAAGAGACCCAGTACTTC. Residues: CASRRTSGGQETQYF. The chain uses TRBV19 and TRBJ2-5; 14 positions match TRBD2. This CDR3 has 15 amino acids. Germline V gene sequence: CDR1 LNHDA, CDR2 SQIVND (reference sequence). V trimming: 6 bases; J trimming: 2 bases; junction bases outside the gene matches: 2.

V usage is TRBV6-2 or TRBV6-3 and J usage is TRBJ1-5, with 7 bases identical to TRBD1. The V gene's germline CDR1 is MNHEY and CDR2 SVGEGT. CDR3 length: 14 residues. V lost 6 bases and J lost 6; bases outside the gene matches: 8. Written as DNA, the CDR3 is TGTGCCAGCAGCTATGACAGGGACGTTCAGCCCCAGCATTTT. As protein: CASSYDRDVQPQHF.